This TCR beta chain was identified during a study of control samples from healthy donors and cancer patients. V trimming: 9 bases; J trimming: 6 bases; junction bases outside the gene matches: 10. This CDR3 is built from 14 residues. Germline V gene data show CDR1 as LGHDT and CDR2 as YNNKEL (reference sequence). Profiled with immunoSEQ multiplex PCR; TCRdb holds only in-frame clones, not every one. The table has about 63,000 clones, more than 75% seen once. The source is a woman aged 55-70 years with lung cancer. The chain is built from TRBV3-1 (or the pseudogene TRBV3-2) and TRBJ2-1; 8 nucleotides line up with TRBD2. The specimen sequenced was PBMCs. The CDR3 DNA reads as TGTGCCAGTTCTCGGGAGGGCGGAGCCAATGAGCAGTTCTTC. Protein product: CASSREGGANEQFF.